Listed here are 23 T cell receptor beta chains from one sample, sequenced in a study of T cell repertoires in cytomegalovirus infection. TCRdb re-derived calls from the reads in MiXCR, one entry per CDR3 protein. This table holds 740,000 or so distinct CDR3 sequences, 35% found once. The sample was PBMCs. These receptors came from a human donor in good health (CMV status not recorded). Some clones in this sample may be carry-over from other donors' samples.

This clonotype was detected many times. The chain employs TRBV7-2 and TRBJ1-5; D might be TRBD1 (5 bases). V was shortened by 1 base and J by 7 bases, with 14 bases between the two germline ends. Per germline, CDR1 SGHTA and CDR2 FQGNSA. This CDR3 is 15 amino acids long. The CDR3 DNA follows: TGTGCCAGCAGCTTAGGTCAGGGAGCTGGGCAGCCCCAGCATTTT. As protein: CASSLGQGAGQPQHF.

This clonotype was seen only a few times. The genes are TRBV10-3 and TRBJ1-5, with D tentatively TRBD1 (6 bases). Trimming removed 8 bases at V and 6 bases at J, with 17 bases between. The germline V gene has CDR1 ENHRY and CDR2 SYGVKD. The CDR3 extends over 14 amino acids. CDR3 protein: CAISEGGGLQPQHF. CDR3 DNA: TGTGCCATCTCCGAGGGTGGGGGGCTTCAGCCCCAGCATTTT.

This clonotype was seen a handful of times. The rearrangement links TRBV7-8 to TRBJ2-7; possible D gene TRBD2, 6 bases. This CDR3 comprises 15 residues. Trimming left V 1 base short and J 3 bases short, with 13 bases between. Per the germline V gene, CDR1 is SGHVS and CDR2 is FQNEAQ. Here the CDR3 reads CASSLETSPDYEQYF. As DNA, the CDR3 is TGTGCCAGCAGCTTAGAAACTAGCCCTGACTACGAGCAGTACTTC.

As regards this clonotype: Likely a read error: the CDR3 ends without its conserved phenylalanine or tryptophan. The chain links TRBV6-8 to TRBJ1-5, with TRBD1 as a possible D gene (6 bases). There are 15 residues in the CDR3. CDR1 and CDR2 from the germline V gene are MNHGY and SAAAGT. V was pared by 5 bases and J by 6 bases, with 17 bases between. As DNA, the CDR3 is TGTGCCAGCAGTCGCAGGGGAGCTATCGGTCAGCCCCAGCATTGT. Amino acids: CASSRRGAIGQPQHC.

The chain has TRBV5-4 and TRBJ2-1, with D possibly matching TRBD2 (7 bases). With 4 bases removed from V and 5 bases from J, the gap between germline ends came to 25 bases. The germline V gene has CDR1 SGHNT and CDR2 YYREEE (reference sequence). The CDR3 is made up of 18 amino acids. As DNA, the CDR3 is TGTGCCAGCAGCCCGCTGCGATGGGGGCGGGGGTCGAACAATGAGCAGTTCTTC. It specifies CASSPLRWGRGSNNEQFF.

There are a few counts of this clonotype. J is TRBJ2-4 and V is TRBV10-3; 7 bases are a match to TRBD1. Germline V gives CDR1 ENHRY, CDR2 SYGVKD. V lost 1 base to trimming and J lost 0 bases; unmatched junction nucleotides: 6. This CDR3 is 17 amino acids long. CDR3 region: CAISEFVGGEAKNIQYF. The CDR3 DNA is TGTGCCATCAGTGAGTTCGTAGGGGGCGAAGCCAAAAACATTCAGTACTTC.

The rearrangement links TRBV4-3 to TRBJ1-2, with TRBD1 matching 7 bases. V dropped 4 bases and J dropped 8; count of bases not matched to a gene: 7. This CDR3 has 13 amino acids. CDR1 and CDR2 from the germline V gene are LGHNA and YSLEER. The CDR3 here is CASSPGQAGGYTF. CDR3 coding DNA: TGCGCCAGCAGCCCCGGACAGGCGGGCGGCTACACCTTC.

The chain uses TRBV2 and TRBJ2-1, with D unresolved. CDR1 is SNHLY and CDR2 is FYNNEI in the germline V gene. The CDR3 has 13 amino acids. The germline V and J ends were trimmed by 7 bases and 8 bases, with 15 bases remaining between them. This CDR3 is CASTRLKTHEQFF. CDR3 in DNA: TGTGCCAGCACTAGACTCAAAACCCATGAGCAGTTCTTC.

This rearrangement joins TRBV12-3 or TRBV12-4 to TRBJ2-3, with D maybe TRBD1 (7 bases). Between the trimmed V and J ends, which lost 8 bases and 5 bases, there was a span of 14 bases. The CDR3 runs to 13 residues. The CDR3 reads CASAEGAGDTQYF. As DNA, the CDR3 is TGTGCCAGCGCGGAGGGGGCAGGAGATACGCAGTATTTT.

In this sample, this clonotype turned up a few times. The chain combines TRBV6-6 with TRBJ2-3; 8 bases are shared with TRBD1. CDR1 and CDR2 (germline): MNHNY, SVGAGI (reference sequence). With V trimmed by 5 bases and J by 4 bases, 8 bases remained unmatched. This CDR3 is built from 15 residues. CDR3 bases: TGTGCCAGCAGTACGAGGACAGGGCGGGCAGATACGCAGTATTTT. It is translated as CASSTRTGRADTQYF.

The rearrangement links TRBV28 to TRBJ1-1; D might be TRBD1 (6 bases). The CDR3 consists of 14 residues. Looked up from germline, CDR1 is MDHEN and CDR2 is SYDVKM. Trimming pared 5 bases from V and 3 bases from J, leaving 13 bases between. DNA for the CDR3: TGTGCCAGCAGTCGAGTCAGGGGTTACACTGAAGCTTTCTTT. Translating it yields CASSRVRGYTEAFF. Filled out from reference TRBV28 and TRBJ1-1, the complete variable domain reads DVKVTQSSRYLVKRTGEKVFLECVQDMDHENMFWYRQDPGLGLRLIYFSYDVKMKEKGDIPEGYSVSREKKERFSLILESASTNQTSMYLCASSRVRGYTEAFFGQGTRLTVV.

Note on this clonotype: At one end the junction does not follow the germline gene, possibly because of a read error. The chain joins TRBV4-1 to TRBJ2-1, with a weak D call TRBD1 (6 bases). Germline CDR1 and CDR2: MGHRA and YSYEKL. This CDR3 region has 16 residues. In DNA form, the CDR3 reads TGCTCCAGCAGCCAGGATCGGGGACATGCCTACAATGAGCAGTTCTTC. Translated, it gives CSSSQDRGHAYNEQFF.

The V gene is TRBV19, the J gene TRBJ1-1, with D possibly being TRBD1 (6 bases). Trimming took off 5 bases at V and 8 bases at J, with 12 bases between the two ends. CDR1 is LNHDA and CDR2 is SQIVND in the germline V gene (reference sequence). This CDR3 is 12 amino acids long. CDR3 nucleotide sequence: TGTGCCAGTAGTCCCCGGACAGCCGAAGCTTTCTTT. Its protein product is CASSPRTAEAFF.

This sequence joins TRBV28 and TRBJ2-1, with D possibly matching TRBD2 (7 bases). The germline CDR1 and CDR2 sequences are MDHEN and SYDVKM. Trimming cost V 5 bases and J 8 bases, with 19 bases left between them. The CDR3 totals 15 residues. CDR3 bases: TGTGCCAGCAGTCGGGGGGCTACAGGGACGGATGAGCAGTTCTTC. The encoded protein is CASSRGATGTDEQFF.

The chain employs TRBV20-1 and TRBJ2-5; TRBD1 agrees at 8 bases. From germline, CDR1 is DFQATT and CDR2 SNEGSKA (reference sequence). The CDR3 runs to 14 residues. V lost 2 bases, J lost 4 bases, and 6 bases stayed unmatched. CDR3 DNA sequence: TGCAGTGCTAGAAGGTTCACAGGGGGAGAGACCCAGTACTTC. Translating it yields CSARRFTGGETQYF.

This clonotype was counted a few times. This sequence joins TRBV7-9 and TRBJ1-1; D is undetermined. Germline V CDR1 and CDR2: SEHNR, FQNEAQ (reference sequence). With 3 bases removed from V and 0 bases from J, the gap between germline ends came to 8 bases. The CDR3 totals 14 residues. Here the CDR3 DNA reads TGTGCCAGCAGCTTGGAATCCATGAACACTGAAGCTTTCTTT. Its translation is CASSLESMNTEAFF.

CDR3 residues: CSVGLTGGEQFF. The CDR3 DNA follows: TGCAGCGTCGGACTAACAGGAGGTGAGCAGTTCTTC. The chain uses TRBV29-1 and TRBJ2-1, with D possibly TRBD2 on 6 matching bases. This CDR3 is 12 amino acids long. Trimming left V 6 bases short and J 9 bases short, with 15 bases between. CDR1 and CDR2 from the germline V gene are SQVTM and ANQGSEA.

This chain links TRBV6-1 with TRBJ2-2, with 9 bases that match TRBD1. Looked up from germline, CDR1 is MNHNS and CDR2 is SASEGT. CDR3 length equals 14 residues. Trimming at V came to 8 bases and at J to 5 bases, leaving 6 bases not matched to a gene. The CDR3 region has the DNA TGTGCCAGCCATTCACAGGGGGCGACCGGGGAGCTGTTTTTT. Amino acid sequence: CASHSQGATGELFF.

This clonotype was recorded at least ten times. The chain combines TRBV7-2 with TRBJ2-7; TRBD2 is a possible D gene (6 bases). Germline CDR1 is SGHTA and CDR2 is FQGNSA. The CDR3 consists of 17 residues. V was cut by 5 bases and J by 3 bases, with 23 bases left in between. The CDR3: CASSGGLGRGGYYEQYF. The CDR3 DNA is TGTGCCAGCAGCGGGGGGTTAGGAAGGGGAGGCTACTACGAGCAGTACTTC.

In this sample, this clonotype turned up a few times. V gene TRBV29-1 combines with J gene TRBJ2-1; D ambiguous. V lost 3 bases and J 13 bases, leaving 16 bases between the germline ends. Germline loops: CDR1 SQVTM, CDR2 ANQGSEA. The CDR3 runs to 12 residues. CDR3 nucleotides: TGCAGCGTTGATCGGCTAGAGATGGATCAGTTCTTC. Amino acid sequence: CSVDRLEMDQFF.

The V gene is TRBV2, the J gene TRBJ2-7, with a weak D call TRBD2 (6 bases). There are 18 residues in the CDR3. Germline CDR1 SNHLY, CDR2 FYNNEI. V lost 6 bases to trimming and J lost 6 bases, with 30 bases between them. CDR3 residues: CASSAQRATTGRWAEQYF. CDR3 coding DNA: TGTGCCAGCAGCGCCCAGAGGGCGACTACCGGGAGATGGGCCGAGCAGTACTTC.

This clonotype was detected a few times. The J gene is TRBJ2-7, the V gene TRBV7-2, with 7 positions matching TRBD2. The germline V gene has CDR1 SGHTA and CDR2 FQGNSA. The CDR3 extends over 16 amino acids. J gave up 5 bases and V 5 bases, and 15 bases lay outside the gene matches. The CDR3 sequence is CASSRQSGIGGNEQYF. CDR3 sequence (DNA): TGTGCCAGCAGCCGCCAGAGCGGGATCGGCGGCAACGAGCAGTACTTC.

At least ten counts were recorded for this clonotype. J is TRBJ2-1 and V is TRBV7-3; TRBD2 is a possible D gene (6 bases). The CDR3 is 16 amino acids. Trimming took off 2 bases at V and 9 bases at J, with 20 bases between the two ends. Germline CDR1 reads SGHTA; CDR2 reads FQGTGA. CDR3 sequence reads: CASSLGVLGGMGEQFF. DNA of the CDR3: TGTGCCAGCAGCTTAGGAGTTCTCGGGGGAATGGGTGAGCAGTTCTTC.